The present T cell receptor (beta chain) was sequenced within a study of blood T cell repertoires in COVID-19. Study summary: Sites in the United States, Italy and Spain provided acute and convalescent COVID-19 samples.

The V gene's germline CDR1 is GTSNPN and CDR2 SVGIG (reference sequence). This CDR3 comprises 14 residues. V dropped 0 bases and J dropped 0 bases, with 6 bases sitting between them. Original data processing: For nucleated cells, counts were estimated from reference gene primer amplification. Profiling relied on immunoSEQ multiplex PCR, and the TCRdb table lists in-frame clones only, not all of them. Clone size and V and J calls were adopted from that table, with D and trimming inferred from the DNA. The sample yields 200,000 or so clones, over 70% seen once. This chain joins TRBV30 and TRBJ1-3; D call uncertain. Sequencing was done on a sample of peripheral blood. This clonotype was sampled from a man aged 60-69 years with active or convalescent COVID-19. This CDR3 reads CAWSVMASGNTIYF. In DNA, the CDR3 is TGTGCCTGGAGTGTAATGGCCTCTGGAAACACCATATATTTT.